This TCR beta chain appears in the sequencing data of a study of cytomegalovirus exposure and HLA in healthy donors. Notes on the study in general: Confirmation was obtained in vitro that a few CMV-associated chains are specific for CMV antigens. Earlier analysis looked at TCR beta V segments, and most were productive about 90% or about 30% of the time. Links to common viral pathogens appeared, in a later analysis, for several of the most significant clusters.

CDR1 is MDHEN and CDR2 is SYDVKM in the germline V gene. The CDR3 covers 15 residues. Trimming took 5 bases from V and 0 from J, leaving 11 bases between them. Primers for the PCR totalled 60 Vbeta and 13 Jbeta. How the authors handled the data: Tens of millions of unique TCR beta chains, some 9.9 million of them shared, were counted by a later analysis. Generated by immunoSEQ multiplex PCR, the TCRdb table keeps only in-frame clones and is missing some. V and J calls and clone size are as listed in that table; D and trimming were resolved from the DNA. The sample carries 150,000 to 200,000 clones, 75% to 90% recorded once. Regarding this clone: Its antigen is unknown.

The chain is built from TRBV28 and TRBJ2-4; tentative D call: TRBD1 (5 bases). Specimen: PBMCs. The sequence derives from a girl aged 2-10 years in good health and CMV-seropositive. The CDR3 protein is CASSRTPLAKNIQYF. In nucleotides, the CDR3 is TGTGCCAGCAGTAGGACACCCCTAGCCAAAAACATTCAGTACTTC.